This is a list of T cell receptor beta chains from one sample in a study of cytomegalovirus exposure and HLA in healthy donors. Assay used: immunoSEQ multiplex PCR; TCRdb lists only in-frame clones, some missing. This sample's clone table lists more than 25,000 clones. Sequencing was performed on PBMCs. The receptors were gathered from a man aged 30-40 years in good health and CMV-seronegative. Each CDR3 is given with its conserved first and last residue. Each record gives: V gene, D gene, J gene, CDR3 protein, CDR3 DNA. D genes are given only for firm matches.

>TRBV4-1|NA|TRBJ2-3
CASSQGLRYSSTDTQYF
TGCGCCAGCAGCCAAGGATTGCGCTACTCTAGCACAGATACGCAGTATTTT
>TRBV5-1|NA|TRBJ1-5
CASSLENREQPQHF
TGCGCCAGCAGCTTGGAGAACAGGGAGCAGCCCCAGCATTTT
>TRBV11-3|NA|TRBJ1-1
CASSFMRGVTEAFF
TGTGCCAGCAGCTTCATGAGAGGTGTCACTGAAGCTTTCTTT
>TRBV28|TRBD2|TRBJ2-7
CASSPLAGGFRSYEQYF
TGTGCCAGCAGCCCACTAGCGGGAGGCTTTCGCTCCTACGAGCAGTACTTC
>TRBV6-5|TRBD2|TRBJ2-1
CASSYLAGGLHNEQFF
TGTGCCAGCAGTTACCTAGCGGGGGGCTTACACAATGAGCAGTTCTTC
>TRBV6-1|NA|TRBJ1-5
CASSEVRPGRQPQHF
TGTGCCAGCAGTGAAGTAAGGCCAGGGCGGCAGCCCCAGCATTTT
>TRBV11-3|NA|TRBJ2-1
CASGLTRGPQNEQFF
TGTGCCAGCGGACTAACGAGGGGGCCTCAAAATGAGCAGTTCTTC
>TRBV6-5|TRBD1|TRBJ2-7
CASSYTGVYEQYF
TGTGCCAGCAGCTATACAGGGGTCTACGAGCAGTACTTC
>TRBV30|NA|TRBJ1-5
CAWGGLGDSNQPQHF
TGCGCCTGGGGGGGCTTGGGGGATAGCAATCAGCCCCAGCATTTT
>TRBV2|NA|TRBJ2-5
CASSELKTQYF
TGTGCCAGCAGTGAACTTAAGACCCAGTACTTC
>TRBV7-9|NA|TRBJ2-5
CASSSASTGKTLKETQYF
TGTGCCAGCAGCTCGGCGTCAACGGGAAAGACACTGAAAGAGACCCAGTACTTC
>TRBV28|TRBD2|TRBJ2-7
CATYPGGYTYEQYF
TGTGCCACCTACCCCGGGGGGTATACTTACGAGCAGTACTTC
>TRBV9|TRBD1|TRBJ1-4
CASGVGTGTTANEKLFF
TGTGCCAGCGGGGTAGGGACAGGGACTACGGCTAATGAAAAACTGTTTTTT
>TRBV14|NA|TRBJ1-6
CASSQGSSNSPLHF
TGTGCCAGCAGCCAGGGCAGCTCCAATTCACCCCTCCACTTT
>TRBV7-9|NA|TRBJ2-3
CASSLGRDTQYF
TGTGCCAGCAGCTTAGGCAGAGATACGCAGTATTTT
>TRBV5-1|NA|TRBJ2-7
CASSFTGPSSYEQYF
TGCGCCAGCAGCTTCACAGGTCCCTCCTCCTACGAGCAGTACTTC
>TRBV29-1|NA|TRBJ2-7
CSVGWLVGEQYF
TGCAGCGTTGGATGGCTAGTGGGCGAGCAGTACTTC
>TRBV5-6|TRBD2|TRBJ2-7
CASSFGTSGYEQYF
TGTGCCAGCAGCTTCGGGACTAGCGGGTACGAGCAGTACTTC
>TRBV9|NA|TRBJ2-7
CASSVAVSSYEQYF
TGTGCCAGCAGCGTAGCGGTGTCCTCCTACGAGCAGTACTTC
>TRBV19|NA|TRBJ1-3
CASSTYGNTIYF
TGTGCCAGTAGTACCTATGGAAACACCATATATTTT
>TRBV15|TRBD1|TRBJ2-7
CATSKGQEYEQYF
TGTGCCACCAGCAAGGGACAGGAGTACGAGCAGTACTTC
>TRBV6-5|TRBD1|TRBJ1-1
CASSYSGGLEAFF
TGTGCCAGCAGTTACTCAGGGGGCCTTGAAGCTTTCTTT
>TRBV11-2|NA|TRBJ2-3
CASTLFGGAAGTDTQYF
TGTGCCAGCACCCTTTTTGGAGGGGCGGCGGGCACAGATACGCAGTATTTT
>TRBV18|NA|TRBJ1-1
CASSLGAWNTEAFF
TGTGCCAGCTCATTAGGGGCGTGGAACACTGAAGCTTTCTTT
>TRBV2|TRBD1|TRBJ2-7
CASSEGTGFYEQYF
TGTGCCAGCAGTGAAGGGACAGGGTTCTACGAGCAGTACTTC
>TRBV11-2|NA|TRBJ2-1
CASSFRVSSLLTYNEQFF
TGTGCCAGCAGCTTTAGAGTCTCGTCACTCCTCACCTACAATGAGCAGTTCTTC
>TRBV7-9|NA|TRBJ2-5
CASSLARRGRQETQYF
TGTGCCAGCAGCTTAGCGAGGAGGGGGCGTCAAGAGACCCAGTACTTC
>TRBV21-1|NA|TRBJ1-2
CASSTRQGNYGYTF
TGTGCCAGCAGCACCCGACAGGGAAACTATGGCTACACCTTC
>TRBV19|NA|TRBJ2-7
CASSTRGQGAAYEQYF
TGTGCCAGTAGTACCAGGGGCCAAGGGGCAGCCTACGAGCAGTACTTC
>TRBV13|NA|TRBJ1-2
CASSRDKIYGYTF
TGTGCCAGCAGTCGGGACAAGATCTATGGCTACACCTTC
>TRBV7-8|NA|TRBJ1-6
CASSSPITVGPGSPLHF
TGTGCCAGCAGCTCGCCAATAACGGTGGGGCCCGGTTCACCCCTCCACTTT
>TRBV18|NA|TRBJ1-3
CASSPPSSADSGNTIYF
TGTGCCAGCTCACCACCGAGCAGCGCTGACTCTGGAAACACCATATATTTT
>TRBV14|NA|TRBJ1-1
CASSQGQGGAFF
TGTGCCAGCAGCCAAGGGCAAGGCGGGGCTTTCTTT
>TRBV10-3|TRBD1|TRBJ1-5
CAISGRDTGGQPQHF
TGTGCCATCAGTGGGCGGGACACAGGGGGCCAGCCCCAGCATTTT
>TRBV11-3|NA|TRBJ2-3
CASSLYFTDTQYF
TGTGCCAGCAGCTTATACTTCACAGATACGCAGTATTTT
>TRBV4-3|NA|TRBJ1-1
CASSQGGEGNTEAFF
TGCGCCAGCAGCCAAGGGGGGGAGGGGAACACTGAAGCTTTCTTT
>TRBV5-1|TRBD2|TRBJ2-7
CASSAGLAGDEQYF
TGCGCCAGCAGCGCGGGACTAGCGGGAGACGAGCAGTACTTC
>TRBV5-6|NA|TRBJ1-3
CASSFQSGNTIYF
TGTGCCAGCAGCTTCCAGTCTGGAAACACCATATATTTT
>TRBV11-2|TRBD1|TRBJ1-4
CASSLGPRQGDEKLFF
TGTGCCAGCAGCTTAGGACCGAGACAGGGGGACGAAAAACTGTTTTTT
>TRBV28|TRBD1|TRBJ2-5
CASSMRTGGAETQYF
TGTGCCAGCAGTATGCGCACAGGGGGCGCGGAGACCCAGTACTTC
>TRBV5-1|NA|TRBJ2-5
CASSPPEGLGTQYF
TGCGCCAGCAGCCCCCCAGAGGGCCTGGGGACCCAGTACTTC
>TRBV11-2|TRBD2|TRBJ2-3
CASSLAPAGGGTDTQYF
TGTGCCAGCAGCTTAGCTCCAGCGGGGGGTGGCACAGATACGCAGTATTTT
>TRBV6-4|TRBD2|TRBJ2-1
CASSDRLAGVRQFF
TGTGCCAGCAGTGACCGACTAGCGGGAGTACGGCAGTTCTTC
>TRBV6-1|NA|TRBJ2-7
CASSEAGTLYEQYF
TGTGCCAGCAGTGAAGCGGGGACACTGTACGAGCAGTACTTC